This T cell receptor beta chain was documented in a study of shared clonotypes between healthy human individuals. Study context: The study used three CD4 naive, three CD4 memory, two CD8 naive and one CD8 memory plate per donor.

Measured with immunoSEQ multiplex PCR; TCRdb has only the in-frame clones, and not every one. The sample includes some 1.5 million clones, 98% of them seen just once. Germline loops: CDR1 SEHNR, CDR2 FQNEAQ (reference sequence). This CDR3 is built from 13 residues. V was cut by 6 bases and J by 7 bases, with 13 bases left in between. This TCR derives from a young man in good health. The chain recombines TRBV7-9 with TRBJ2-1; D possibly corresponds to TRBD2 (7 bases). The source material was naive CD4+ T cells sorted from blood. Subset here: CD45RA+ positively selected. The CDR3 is CASRPAGANEQFF. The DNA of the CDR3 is TGTGCCAGCAGGCCCGCGGGGGCGAATGAGCAGTTCTTC.